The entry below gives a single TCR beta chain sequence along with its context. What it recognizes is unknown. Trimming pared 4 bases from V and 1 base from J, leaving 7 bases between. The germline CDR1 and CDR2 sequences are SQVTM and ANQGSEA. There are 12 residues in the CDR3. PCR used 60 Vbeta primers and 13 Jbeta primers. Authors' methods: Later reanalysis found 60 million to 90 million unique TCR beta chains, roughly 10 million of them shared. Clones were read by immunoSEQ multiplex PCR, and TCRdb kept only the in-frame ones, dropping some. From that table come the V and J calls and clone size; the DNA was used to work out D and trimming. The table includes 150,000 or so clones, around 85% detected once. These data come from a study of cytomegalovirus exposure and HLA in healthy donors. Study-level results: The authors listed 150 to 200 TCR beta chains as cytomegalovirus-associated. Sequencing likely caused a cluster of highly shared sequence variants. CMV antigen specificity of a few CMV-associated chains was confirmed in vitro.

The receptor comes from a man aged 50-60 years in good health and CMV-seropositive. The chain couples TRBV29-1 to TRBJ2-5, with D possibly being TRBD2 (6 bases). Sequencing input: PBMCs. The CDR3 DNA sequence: TGCAGCGTTGGGGGGGTCCAAGAGACCCAGTACTTC. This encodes CSVGGVQETQYF.